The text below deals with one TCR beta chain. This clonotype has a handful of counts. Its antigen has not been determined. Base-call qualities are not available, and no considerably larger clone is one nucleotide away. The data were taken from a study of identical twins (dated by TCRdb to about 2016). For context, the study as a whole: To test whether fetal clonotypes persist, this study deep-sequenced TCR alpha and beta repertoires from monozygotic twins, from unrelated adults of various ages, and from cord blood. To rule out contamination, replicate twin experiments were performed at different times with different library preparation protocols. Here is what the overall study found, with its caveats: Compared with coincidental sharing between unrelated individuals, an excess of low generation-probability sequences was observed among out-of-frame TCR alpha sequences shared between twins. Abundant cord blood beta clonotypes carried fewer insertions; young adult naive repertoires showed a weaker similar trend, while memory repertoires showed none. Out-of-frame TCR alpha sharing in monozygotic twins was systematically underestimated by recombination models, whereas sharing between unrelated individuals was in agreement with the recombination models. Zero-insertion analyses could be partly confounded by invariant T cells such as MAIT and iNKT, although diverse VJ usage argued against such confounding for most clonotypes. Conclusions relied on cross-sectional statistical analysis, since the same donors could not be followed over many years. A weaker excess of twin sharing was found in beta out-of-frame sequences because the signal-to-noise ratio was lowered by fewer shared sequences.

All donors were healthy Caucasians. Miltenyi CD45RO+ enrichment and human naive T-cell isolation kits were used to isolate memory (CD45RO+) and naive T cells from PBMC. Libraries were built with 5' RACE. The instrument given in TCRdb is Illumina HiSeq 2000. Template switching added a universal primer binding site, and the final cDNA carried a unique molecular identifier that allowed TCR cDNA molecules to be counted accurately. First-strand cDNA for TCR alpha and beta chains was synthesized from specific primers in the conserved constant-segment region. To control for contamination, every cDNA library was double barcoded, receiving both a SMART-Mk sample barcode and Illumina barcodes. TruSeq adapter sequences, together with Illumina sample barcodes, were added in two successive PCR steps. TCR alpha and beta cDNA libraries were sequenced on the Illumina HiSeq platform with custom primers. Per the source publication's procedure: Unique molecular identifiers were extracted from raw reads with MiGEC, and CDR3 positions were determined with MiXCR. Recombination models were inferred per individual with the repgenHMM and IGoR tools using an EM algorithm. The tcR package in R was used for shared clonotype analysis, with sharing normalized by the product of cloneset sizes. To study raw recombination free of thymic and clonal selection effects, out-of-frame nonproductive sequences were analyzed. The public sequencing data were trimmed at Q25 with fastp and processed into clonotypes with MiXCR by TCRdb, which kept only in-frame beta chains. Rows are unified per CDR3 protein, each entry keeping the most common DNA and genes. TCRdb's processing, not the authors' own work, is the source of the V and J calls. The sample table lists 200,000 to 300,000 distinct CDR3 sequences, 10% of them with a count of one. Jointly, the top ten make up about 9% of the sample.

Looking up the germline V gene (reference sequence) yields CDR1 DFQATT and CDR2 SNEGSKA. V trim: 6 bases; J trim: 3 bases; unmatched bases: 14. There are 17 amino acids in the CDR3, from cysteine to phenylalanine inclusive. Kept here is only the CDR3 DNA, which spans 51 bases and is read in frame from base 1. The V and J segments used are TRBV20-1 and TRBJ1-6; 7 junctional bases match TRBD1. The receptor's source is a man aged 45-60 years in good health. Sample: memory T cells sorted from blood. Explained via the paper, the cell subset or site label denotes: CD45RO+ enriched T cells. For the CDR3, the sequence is CSAETPGQLIYNSPLHF. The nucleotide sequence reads TGCAGTGCCGAAACACCGGGACAGCTTATCTATAATTCACCCCTCCACTTT.